This T cell receptor (beta chain) appears in the sequencing data of a study of T cell clonotyping in hematopoietic cell transplantation (dated by TCRdb to 2020 to 2022). Study-level background: A total of 135 blood samples were collected in the study from some 40 consecutive transplant recipients and their related donors. Recruitment of patients was conducted between 2015 and January 2017, and follow-up was continued until late 2020 or death.

What the research found in general, with its limitations: Overlap with donor repertoires was found for only a small fraction of recipient repertoires, with over 97% found to appear de novo at the given depth. The sample size was limited, and CD4 and CD8 repertoire contributions could not be separated because cells were not sorted. After transplant, TCR diversity in recipients dropped, and pathologically expanded clonotypes climbed progressively between day 30 and day 180. Inverse Simpson Index values from donors and from recipients before transplant predicted broader TCR repertoire diversity after transplant.

On this clone itself: This clone's antigen is unknown. No per-base quality is available; no much larger clone lies one base away.

Per the publication, the time point label means: 180 days after allo-HCT. Blood from recipients was drawn roughly 28 days before transplant, then again at days 30, 100 and 180 after transplant. Nuclei Lysis Solution was used to extract genomic DNA from fresh or cryopreserved unfractionated peripheral blood mononuclear cells. TCR beta CDR3 regions were amplified from genomic DNA with the immunoSEQ assay, a bias-controlled multiplex PCR using V- and J-specific primers. A second PCR step added a proprietary barcode and Illumina adapter sequences to the CDR3 amplicons. An Illumina MiSeq instrument was used for sequencing of the CDR3 libraries. On the study's bioinformatics: Export and quality control were performed with immunoSEQ Analyzer 3.0, and downstream analyses were performed with R Bioconductor and Immunarch. Repertoire metrics were calculated using only productive rearrangements within the normalized downsampled data set. In the normalized cohort, clonotypes with more than 5 templates were defined as pathologically expanded. Repertoire diversity was measured with the Inverse Simpson Index. To capture all clonotypes, the CMV-specificity analyses were run on the non-normalized data set. In its TCRdb copy, this immuneACCESS table keeps in-frame sequences only and misses some clones. Where compared with another copy, unresolved V genes explain less than half of these, and the others have no known cause. Clonal size and the V and J genes are those of that table, whereas D and trimming came from the DNA. The sample data list approximately 9,000 clones, and about 79% of these were observed just once. The ten biggest clones cover approximately 48% of the sample.

In the germline V gene, CDR1 corresponds to SGHTA and CDR2 to FQGNSA. V gives up 2 bases and J gives up 4 bases, and the segment between their germline ends measures 9 bases. The CDR3 measures 14 amino acids from cysteine to phenylalanine. The entry retains the CDR3 DNA only, 42 bases that are in frame from base 1. This clonotype was obtained from a female patient aged 45-60 years who had an allogeneic stem cell transplant from a related donor, so the T cells may come from the graft donor. Some clones in this sample may be carry-over from other donors' samples. The sample consisted of peripheral blood mononuclear cells, taken 180 days after allogeneic stem cell transplant. This chain is built from TRBV7-2 and TRBJ1-5; tentative D gene TRBD1, with 5 bases matching. The CDR3 region has the sequence CASSLSQVNQPQHF. The nucleotide sequence reads TGTGCCAGCAGCTTATCACAGGTGAATCAGCCCCAGCATTTT.